One and the same sample provided the 25 T cell receptor beta chains below, sequenced in a study of identical twins. MiXCR, run by TCRdb on the 5' RACE reads, gives a single entry per CDR3 protein. The table lists about 530,000 distinct CDR3 sequences, approximately 20% of them singletons. In addition, the sample was reused for a study of yellow fever vaccine responses in identical twins.

The material sequenced was CD4+ T cells sorted from blood. Every receptor here comes from a woman aged 18 to 35 in good health.

The chain carries TRBV12-3 or TRBV12-4 and TRBJ2-3, with 8 bases that match TRBD1. CDR3 length equals 15 residues. The J segment lost 1 base and the V segment lost 6 bases, leaving 6 bases of the junction unmatched. CDR3 coding DNA: TGTGCCAGCAGAGACCAGGGGGCTGGCACAGATACGCAGTATTTT. It specifies CASRDQGAGTDTQYF.

This chain links TRBV6-2 or TRBV6-3 with TRBJ1-4, with TRBD1 matching 7 bases. This CDR3 contains 14 residues. Germline CDR1 MNHEY, CDR2 SVGEGT. Trimming removed 2 bases from V and 8 bases from J; junction bases left unmatched: 5. CDR3 bases: TGTGCCAGCAGTTACGGGGACAGTCGGGAAAAACTGTTTTTT. Its protein product is CASSYGDSREKLFF.

This clonotype was found a few times. This rearrangement joins TRBV29-1 to TRBJ2-5, with a weak D call TRBD1 (6 bases). CDR3 length: 13 amino acids. V was clipped by 6 bases and J by 2 bases, with 13 bases between them. Germline V gives CDR1 SQVTM, CDR2 ANQGSEA. CDR3 DNA: TGCAGCGTCGCCGGACAGATTCAAGAGACCCAGTACTTC. Translation gives CSVAGQIQETQYF.

The CDR3 coding sequence is TGCGCCAGCAGCTTGCAGGCAGGGGGCTACGAGCAGTACTTC. The encoded protein is CASSLQAGGYEQYF. The chain joins TRBV5-1 to TRBJ2-7, with TRBD1 matching over 7 bases. V trimming: 1 base; J trimming: 3 bases; junction bases outside the gene matches: 4. CDR3 length: 14 residues. Germline V CDR1 and CDR2: SGHRS, YFSETQ.

Ten or more counts support this clonotype. This chain connects TRBV6-1 to TRBJ2-5; D may correspond to TRBD1 or TRBD2 (5 bases each). The CDR3 is made up of 15 amino acids. Germline-derived CDR1 and CDR2 are MNHNS and SASEGT. The V gene lost 3 bases and the J gene lost 0 bases, with 11 bases spanning the gap. CDR3 loop: CASSDRGTDQETQYF. CDR3 nucleotides: TGTGCCAGCAGTGATCGAGGGACGGACCAAGAGACCCAGTACTTC.

V and J are TRBV6-1 and TRBJ2-7, with D possibly TRBD1 on 7 matching bases. Trimming left V 6 bases short and J 1 base short, with 16 bases between. This CDR3 has 15 amino acids. Germline assignment: CDR1 MNHNS and CDR2 SASEGT. CDR3 loop: CASRPAAGGSYEQYV. The DNA for the CDR3 is TGTGCCAGCAGGCCCGCGGCAGGGGGGTCCTACGAGCAGTACGTC.

The table lists this clonotype with a few counts. V and J are TRBV5-1 and TRBJ2-1; D is ambiguous. Germline V lookup: CDR1 SGHRS, CDR2 YFSETQ. Trimming removed 5 bases at V and 9 bases at J, with 15 bases between. CDR3 length: 13 residues. CDR3 nucleotide sequence: TGCGCCAGCAGTAATCTAAAATCGGTTGAGCAGTTCTTC. Translating it yields CASSNLKSVEQFF.

This clonotype was found a few times. V is TRBV7-3 and J is TRBJ2-7; D uncertain. Germline V lookup: CDR1 SGHTA, CDR2 FQGTGA. Trimming took off 1 base at V and 6 bases at J, with 10 bases between the two ends. CDR3 length equals 13 residues. Here the CDR3 DNA reads TGTGCCAGCAGCTTAAACCCAAAGGGCGAGCAGTACTTC. Its translation: CASSLNPKGEQYF.

The gene calls are TRBV6-1 and TRBJ2-1, with D uncertain. The CDR3 consists of 15 residues. Germline-derived CDR1 and CDR2 are MNHNS and SASEGT. V was pared by 5 bases and J by 4 bases, with 15 bases between. This CDR3 is CASSRTFDGYNEQFF. DNA for the CDR3: TGTGCCAGCAGTCGAACATTCGACGGATACAATGAGCAGTTCTTC.

This clonotype was detected ten times or more. V gene TRBV20-1 combines with J gene TRBJ2-3; a possible D gene is TRBD2 (5 bases). V shed 2 bases and J shed 2 bases, with 8 bases lying between them. The CDR3 is 13 amino acids. Germline CDR1 reads DFQATT; CDR2 reads SNEGSKA (reference sequence). This chain's CDR3 is CSARSSSTDTQYF. Here the CDR3 DNA reads TGCAGTGCTAGATCTAGCTCCACAGATACGCAGTATTTT.

This clonotype showed up just a few times. The chain combines TRBV12-3 or TRBV12-4 with TRBJ2-1; 13 positions match TRBD2. The trim removed 10 bases at V and 10 bases at J, leaving 7 bases unmatched. CDR3 length: 13 residues. CDR3 region: CATIGLAGEEQFF. The CDR3 coding sequence is TGTGCCACCATAGGACTAGCGGGGGAGGAGCAGTTCTTC.

The chain combines TRBV5-1 with TRBJ1-2; no clear D. V was cut by 0 bases and J by 4 bases, with 10 bases left in between. The CDR3 covers 14 residues. Germline CDR1 and CDR2: SGHRS and YFSETQ. CDR3 nucleotides: TGCGCCAGCAGCTTGGTGGGGTCCCCCTATGGCTACACCTTC. Translated: CASSLVGSPYGYTF.

This clonotype was observed a handful of times. This chain joins TRBV4-2 and TRBJ2-5; no clear D. Trimming pared 4 bases from V and 3 bases from J, leaving 9 bases between. The CDR3 totals 13 residues. Germline CDR1 and CDR2: LGHNA and YNFKEQ. The CDR3 reads CASSRRDEETQYF. CDR3 bases: TGTGCCAGCAGCCGTAGGGATGAAGAGACCCAGTACTTC.

This clonotype was found a few times. The chain uses TRBV10-3 and TRBJ2-2; possibly TRBD2 for D (6 bases). CDR1 is ENHRY and CDR2 is SYGVKD in the germline V gene. The CDR3 spans 15 residues. Trimming removed 2 bases from V and 1 base from J, with 8 bases in between. CDR3 residues: CAISERGMNTGELFF. CDR3 coding DNA: TGTGCCATCAGTGAGCGCGGGATGAACACCGGGGAGCTGTTTTTT.

There are many counts of this clonotype. The V gene is TRBV28, the J gene TRBJ2-1; 11 positions match TRBD2. After removal of 6 bases from V and 2 bases from J, the junction contained 3 bases not matched to a gene. This CDR3 has 15 amino acids. Looked up from germline, CDR1 is MDHEN and CDR2 is SYDVKM. The CDR3 region is CASSNSGGAYNEQFF. The DNA for the CDR3 is TGTGCCAGCAGCAATAGCGGGGGGGCCTACAATGAGCAGTTCTTC.

The chain combines TRBV5-6 with TRBJ2-7; 8 nucleotides match TRBD1. The CDR3 runs to 14 residues. Germline V lookup: CDR1 SGHDT, CDR2 YYEEEE. V trimming: 3 bases; J trimming: 5 bases; junction bases outside the gene matches: 7. The CDR3 DNA reads as TGTGCCAGCAGCTCGGTACAGGGGGGTCACGAGCAGTACGTC. Residues: CASSSVQGGHEQYV.

This clonotype was detected only a few times. The V call is TRBV2, the J call TRBJ2-7; D possibly corresponds to TRBD2 (6 bases). Germline V CDR1 and CDR2: SNHLY, FYNNEI. This CDR3 comprises 12 residues. V was shortened by 5 bases and J by 3 bases, with 8 bases between the two germline ends. In nucleotides, the CDR3 is TGTGCCAGCAGTCGGGACTTCTACGAGCAGTACTTC. This gives the protein CASSRDFYEQYF.

This clonotype was picked up a small number of times. V usage is TRBV29-1 and J usage is TRBJ2-5; TRBD1 matches at 8 bases. CDR1 is SQVTM, CDR2 ANQGSEA, per germline. The CDR3 is made up of 14 amino acids. V shed 2 bases, J shed 6 bases, and the junction held 8 bases outside the gene matches. For the CDR3, the DNA is TGCAGCGTTGAATTCGGACAGGGACCGAAGACCCAGTACTTC. Protein product: CSVEFGQGPKTQYF.

This clonotype was counted a few times. The J gene is TRBJ2-7, the V gene TRBV18; 11 nucleotides agree with TRBD2. V was clipped by 3 bases and J by 4 bases; unmatched bases: 5. CDR1 is KGHSH and CDR2 is LQKENI in the germline V gene. This CDR3 contains 15 residues. CDR3 nucleotide sequence: TGTGCCAGCTCACCTCCGGGACTAGCGGAGTACGAGCAGTACTTC. Its protein is CASSPPGLAEYEQYF.

The gene calls are TRBV3-1 and TRBJ2-2; weak D call: TRBD2 (5 bases). The V gene's germline CDR1 is LGHDT and CDR2 YNNKEL (reference sequence). V lost 3 bases and J lost 4, with 15 bases in between. This CDR3 has 16 amino acids. CDR3 loop: CASSHRQLVGTGELFF. Here the CDR3 DNA reads TGTGCCAGCAGCCACCGCCAACTAGTCGGCACCGGGGAGCTGTTTTTT. The full variable domain, completed using reference TRBV3-1 and TRBJ2-2, is DTAVSQTPKYLVTQMGNDKSIKCEQNLGHDTMYWYKQDSKKFLKIMFSYNNKELIINETVPNRFSPKSPDKAHLNLHINSLELGDSAVYFCASSHRQLVGTGELFFGEGSRLTVL.

The table lists this clonotype with many counts. The chain has TRBV5-6 and TRBJ2-3; 8 nucleotides align to TRBD1. CDR3 length equals 15 residues. With 4 bases clipped from V and 3 bases from J, the junction kept 7 bases outside the gene matches. Germline CDR1 and CDR2: SGHDT and YYEEEE. The CDR3 loop is CASSLSGQGTDTQYF. The DNA of the CDR3 is TGTGCCAGCAGCCTATCAGGACAGGGAACAGATACGCAGTATTTT.

This clonotype appeared a few times. This chain uses TRBV27 with TRBJ2-1; possible D gene TRBD2, 5 bases. This CDR3 region has 15 residues. CDR1 is MNHEY, CDR2 SMNVEV, per germline (reference sequence). Between the trimmed V and J ends, which lost 3 bases and 9 bases, there was a span of 18 bases. The CDR3 bases are TGTGCCAGCAGTTTGGCGGGTCCCCGAGAATCTGAGCAGTTCTTC. Its translation: CASSLAGPRESEQFF.

This clonotype was recorded a few times. The V call is TRBV5-6, the J call TRBJ2-7; D uncertain. V shed 3 bases and J shed 5 bases, with 15 bases lying between them. The CDR3 spans 14 residues. CDR1 and CDR2 (germline): SGHDT, YYEEEE. The CDR3 sequence: CASSYRRVSNEQYF. CDR3 nucleotide sequence: TGTGCCAGCAGCTATCGACGGGTTAGCAACGAGCAGTACTTC.

At least ten counts were recorded for this clonotype. The V call is TRBV12-3 or TRBV12-4, the J call TRBJ1-2, with 9 bases that match TRBD1. J gave up 6 bases and V 0 bases, and 2 bases lay outside the gene matches. The CDR3 has 14 amino acids. CDR3 sequence reads: CASSLAGQGNGYTF. Written as DNA, the CDR3 is TGTGCCAGCAGTTTAGCGGGACAGGGTAATGGCTACACCTTC.

In its sample, this clonotype was seen a few times. The chain recombines TRBV3-1 with TRBJ2-1, with 10 nucleotides matching TRBD2. Germline V gene lookup returns CDR1 LGHDT and CDR2 YNNKEL (reference sequence). This CDR3 has 16 residues. The ends lost 2 bases at V and 8 bases at J; junction bases unmatched: 9. The CDR3 DNA reads as TGTGCCAGCAGCCAAAACCCTAGCGGGAGTTGGTATGAGCAGTTCTTC. Translation gives CASSQNPSGSWYEQFF.